These T cell receptor beta chains were read from a single sample in a study of a mutant IDH1 vaccine in newly diagnosed glioma. Their antigen targets remain unknown. The assay was immunoSEQ multiplex PCR, and TCRdb's table has in-frame clones only and misses some. The top ten hold over 0.7% of the sample, which has almost 95,000 clones, roughly 86% seen once. Here the sequenced sample was PBMCs, taken from a glioma patient whose treatment included an IDH1 peptide vaccine. The receptor set was obtained from a woman between 50 and 59 years old with glioma. CDR3s include the opening cysteine and the closing phenylalanine or tryptophan. A D gene is named only where the DNA matches it firmly. Expanded clones are given a class, and other clones once, few, many or no size at all.

D: .; size: few; V: TRBV13; J: TRBJ1-1; CDR3: CASSPRGAAEAFF; DNA: TGTGCCAGCAGCCCACGTGGTGCCGCTGAAGCTTTCTTT
D: TRBD1; size: .; V: TRBV18; J: TRBJ1-6; CDR3: CASQQGAGSPLHF; DNA: TGTGCCAGTCAACAGGGGGCTGGATCACCCCTCCACTTT
D: TRBD2; size: .; V: TRBV11-2; J: TRBJ2-7; CDR3: CASSLEREGRSEQYF; DNA: TGTGCCAGCAGCTTAGAGAGGGAGGGCCGTTCCGAGCAGTACTTC
D: .; size: .; V: TRBV5-8; J: TRBJ2-7; CDR3: CASSFDRLYEQYF; DNA: TGTGCCAGCAGCTTTGACCGTCTCTACGAGCAGTACTTC
D: TRBD1; size: .; V: TRBV11-2; J: TRBJ2-1; CDR3: CASSRGQGNVGEQFF; DNA: TGTGCCAGCAGCCGTGGACAGGGAAACGTCGGTGAGCAGTTCTTC
D: TRBD2; size: .; V: TRBV7-8; J: TRBJ2-2; CDR3: CASMTSGIFTGELFF; DNA: TGTGCCAGCATGACTAGCGGGATTTTCACCGGGGAGCTGTTTTTT
D: .; size: .; V: TRBV11-2; J: TRBJ2-7; CDR3: CASSLQGTSVEQYF; DNA: TGTGCCAGCAGCCTACAGGGGACTTCGGTAGAGCAGTACTTC
D: .; size: .; V: TRBV5-1; J: TRBJ2-7; CDR3: CASSLGPVGQYF; DNA: TGCGCCAGCAGCTTGGGGCCTGTTGGGCAGTACTTC
D: TRBD1; size: .; V: TRBV5-3; J: TRBJ1-1; CDR3: CASSFGTGPEAFF; DNA: TGTGCCAGCAGCTTCGGGACAGGACCTGAAGCTTTCTTT
D: TRBD2; size: .; V: TRBV19; J: TRBJ2-7; CDR3: CASSPRTSGRAPFEQYF; DNA: TGTGCCAGTAGTCCCCGGACTAGCGGGAGGGCCCCCTTCGAGCAGTACTTC
D: .; size: .; V: TRBV18; J: TRBJ1-5; CDR3: CASSPGHSAEPQHF; DNA: TGTGCCAGCTCACCGGGACACTCCGCGGAGCCCCAGCATTTT
D: TRBD2; size: .; V: TRBV9; J: TRBJ2-1; CDR3: CASSDGTSDYNEQFF; DNA: TGTGCCAGCAGCGACGGGACTAGCGACTACAATGAGCAGTTCTTC
D: TRBD1; size: .; V: TRBV27; J: TRBJ2-1; CDR3: CASRWTGISSYNEQFF; DNA: TGTGCCAGCAGATGGACAGGGATCAGCTCCTACAATGAGCAGTTCTTC
D: TRBD1; size: .; V: TRBV5-4; J: TRBJ2-7; CDR3: CASSNRDRGLYEQYF; DNA: TGTGCCAGCAGCAACCGGGACAGAGGCCTTTACGAGCAGTACTTC
D: .; size: .; V: TRBV5-1; J: TRBJ1-4; CDR3: CASSLVGGRQEKLFF; DNA: TGCGCCAGCAGCTTGGTGGGCGGGAGACAGGAAAAACTGTTTTTT
D: TRBD2; size: .; V: TRBV7-8; J: TRBJ2-1; CDR3: CASSLARGLAGAGEQFF; DNA: TGTGCCAGCAGCTTAGCGAGGGGACTAGCGGGAGCTGGCGAGCAGTTCTTC
D: .; size: .; V: TRBV28; J: TRBJ2-3; CDR3: CASSFPGRDTQYF; DNA: TGTGCCAGCAGTTTCCCAGGACGGGATACGCAGTATTTT
D: .; size: .; V: TRBV10-3; J: TRBJ2-5; CDR3: CAISESTAKTQYF; DNA: TGTGCCATCAGTGAGTCGACCGCCAAGACCCAGTACTTC
D: .; size: .; V: TRBV5-1; J: TRBJ1-6; CDR3: CASSLYSPDNSPLHF; DNA: TGCGCCAGCAGCTTGTACTCTCCGGACAATTCACCCCTCCACTTT
D: .; size: few; V: TRBV5-1; J: TRBJ2-5; CDR3: CASRPPEADTQYF; DNA: TGCGCCAGCAGGCCCCCGGAAGCTGATACCCAGTACTTC
D: .; size: .; V: TRBV11-2; J: TRBJ2-7; CDR3: CASSAKPFQEQYF; DNA: TGTGCCAGCAGCGCGAAACCCTTTCAGGAGCAGTACTTC
D: TRBD2; size: .; V: TRBV30; J: TRBJ2-3; CDR3: CAWSWTSGPTDTQYF; DNA: TGTGCCTGGAGTTGGACTAGCGGTCCGACAGATACGCAGTATTTT
D: .; size: .; V: TRBV7-9; J: TRBJ2-1; CDR3: CASSFSRDNEQFF; DNA: TGTGCCAGCAGCTTTAGCAGGGACAATGAGCAGTTCTTC
D: TRBD2; size: .; V: TRBV29-1; J: TRBJ2-1; CDR3: CSVSGTSGRPYYNEQFF; DNA: TGCAGCGTGTCCGGGACTAGCGGGAGACCCTACTACAATGAGCAGTTCTTC
D: .; size: .; V: TRBV7-2; J: TRBJ2-7; CDR3: CASSLLGQPWSLYEQYF; DNA: TGTGCCAGCAGCTTATTAGGCCAGCCCTGGTCGCTATACGAGCAGTACTTC
D: .; size: .; V: TRBV6-5; J: TRBJ2-7; CDR3: CASSYTLAGTYEQYF; DNA: TGTGCCAGCAGTTACACCCTAGCCGGGACCTACGAGCAGTACTTC
D: TRBD2; size: .; V: TRBV27; J: TRBJ2-5; CDR3: CASSLGLAGAEETQYF; DNA: TGTGCCAGCAGTCTTGGACTAGCGGGAGCGGAAGAGACCCAGTACTTC
D: TRBD1; size: .; V: TRBV13; J: TRBJ2-7; CDR3: CASSLGGQGLYEQYF; DNA: TGTGCCAGCAGCTTAGGGGGACAGGGACTATACGAGCAGTACTTC
D: .; size: .; V: TRBV4-1; J: TRBJ2-3; CDR3: CASSQPWADTQYF; DNA: TGCGCCAGCAGCCAGCCCTGGGCAGATACGCAGTATTTT
D: .; size: .; V: TRBV18; J: TRBJ2-2; CDR3: CASSPTVSTGELFF; DNA: TGTGCCAGCTCGCCGACCGTCTCCACCGGGGAGCTGTTTTTT
D: TRBD1; size: few; V: TRBV6-1; J: TRBJ2-5; CDR3: CASSEWAGGGETQYF; DNA: TGTGCCAGCAGTGAATGGGCAGGGGGCGGGGAGACCCAGTACTTC